The source of this T cell receptor beta chain is a study of blood T cell repertoires in COVID-19. Study at large: The United States, Italy and Spain were the sources of the acute and convalescent COVID-19 samples. Sources were T cells, B-cell-depleted T cells, or PBMCs; the material itself was cDNA or gDNA.

Authors' processing steps: The assay estimated nucleated cells by amplifying reference gene primers. Profiled with immunoSEQ multiplex PCR; TCRdb holds only in-frame clones, not every one. Clonal size and the V and J genes are those of that table, whereas D and trimming came from the DNA. The table includes roughly 200,000 clones, approximately 83% detected once. The TCR comes from a middle-aged man with acute or convalescent COVID-19. The sequenced sample was peripheral blood.

In nucleotides, the CDR3 is TGTGCCAGCCGGACAGCCAACACTGAAGCTTTCTTT. Protein sequence: CASRTANTEAFF. The V and J genes are TRBV10-3 and TRBJ1-1, with D perhaps matching TRBD1 (6 bases). CDR3 length equals 12 residues. Trimming took off 10 bases at V and 2 bases at J, with 11 bases between the two ends. CDR1 and CDR2 (germline): ENHRY, SYGVKD.